These T cell receptor beta chains were read from a single sample in a study of beta chain features in type 1 diabetes. TCRdb keeps only in-frame clones here, not all; method: immunoSEQ multiplex PCR. Of some 270,000 clones in the sample, roughly 14% were seen once. The sequencing sample was made of naive CD4+ T cells from blood. The receptors shown here come from a woman in her thirties or forties in good health. Each CDR3 is given with its conserved first and last residue. A D gene is named only where the DNA matches it firmly. Only some rows state a clone size, as once, few, many or a class for expanded clones.

j_call clone_size d_call v_call cdr3_nt cdr3_aa
TRBJ2-3 few TRBD1 TRBV27 TGTGCCAGCAGTTCCCGGGACAGGGGCAAGAGCACAGATACGCAGTATTTT CASSSRDRGKSTDTQYF
TRBJ2-5 few TRBD1 TRBV28 TGTGCCAGCAGCTCCTCCGACAGGGGGAAGAGGGAGACCCAGTACTTC CASSSSDRGKRETQYF
TRBJ1-2 few TRBD1 TRBV4-3 TGCGCCAGCAGCCCCCAAGGCGCGGGACAGGGATTTGGCTACACCTTC CASSPQGAGQGFGYTF
TRBJ2-7 . TRBD1 TRBV9 TGTGCCAGCAGCGAGGGGGACAGGGGACTTCGCGAGCAGTACTTC CASSEGDRGLREQYF
TRBJ2-7 . TRBD1 TRBV19 TGTGCCAGTAGTTCAAACCCGGGACAGGGGCGACCCTACGAGCAGTACTTC CASSSNPGQGRPYEQYF
TRBJ1-1 few . TRBV29-1 TGCAGCGTTGGATCAGGCATCAGGGATTTCATGAACACTGAAGCTTTCTTT CSVGSGIRDFMNTEAFF
TRBJ2-6 . . TRBV6-1 TGTGCCAGCAGTGCTGCAGGGGCTGGGGCCAACGTCCTGACTTTC CASSAAGAGANVLTF
TRBJ2-7 few . TRBV5-6 TGTGCCAGCAGCTTGGCGTTGACTTACGAGCAGTACTTC CASSLALTYEQYF
TRBJ2-7 . . TRBV10-3 TGTGCCATCAGGGCAGGGGACTACGAGCAGTACTTC CAIRAGDYEQYF
TRBJ2-2 . . TRBV29-1 TGCAGCGTCATAAGGACTTCCCCCGGGGAGCTGTTTTTT CSVIRTSPGELFF
TRBJ2-3 . TRBD2 TRBV5-1 TGCGCCAGCAGCTCTTCTAGCGGGGGCACAGATACGCAGTATTTT CASSSSSGGTDTQYF
TRBJ2-5 once TRBD2 TRBV12-5 TGTGTCCAAGGGAGTACTAGCGGGGGGGAAGAGACCCAGTACTTC CVQGSTSGGEETQYF
TRBJ2-2 . . TRBV7-2 TGTGCCAGCAGCTTGTCAGGGGCCGGGGAGCTGTTTTTT CASSLSGAGELFF
TRBJ2-7 . . TRBV6-1 TGTGCCAGCAGTGTCGACAGGAGACTCTACGAGCAGTACTTC CASSVDRRLYEQYF
TRBJ2-7 few TRBD1 TRBV7-6 TGTGCCAGCAGCCCTAGGACAGGGGGCTCCTACGAGCAGTACTTC CASSPRTGGSYEQYF
TRBJ1-4 few TRBD1 TRBV5-6 TGTGCCAGCAGCGACCCAGGACAGGGTGGTCAAAAACTGTTTTTT CASSDPGQGGQKLFF
TRBJ2-7 . TRBD1 TRBV7-9 TGTGCCAGCAGCTTAGTGGGGACAGGAAACGAGCAGTACTTC CASSLVGTGNEQYF
TRBJ2-5 . . TRBV18 TGTGCCAGCTCACCGGGAGCTAGCCGGAGAGAGACCCAGTACTTC CASSPGASRRETQYF
TRBJ2-2 . . TRBV9 TGTGCCAGCAGCGTAGCTAGTACCGGGGAGCTGTTTTTT CASSVASTGELFF
TRBJ2-5 . TRBD2 TRBV2 TGTGCCAGCAGCGGGACTAGCGGCCCTGAAGAGACCCAGTACTTC CASSGTSGPEETQYF
TRBJ2-1 few TRBD2 TRBV6-5 TGTGCCAGCAGGCGAGCGGGGGCCGGGTATGAGCAGTTCTTC CASRRAGAGYEQFF
TRBJ1-1 . TRBD1 TRBV19 TGTGCCACCCCGGACGACTCCGGGACAGGAGGCGCTTTCTTT CATPDDSGTGGAFF
TRBJ2-3 . . TRBV6-5 TGTGCCAGCAGGCCAGGGGCCCCCACAGATACGCAGTATTTT CASRPGAPTDTQYF
TRBJ1-5 few TRBD1 TRBV7-8 TGTGCCAGCAGCTTAGATGGGACAGGGGCATTTCGTCAGCCCCAGCATTTT CASSLDGTGAFRQPQHF
TRBJ2-1 . TRBD2 TRBV2 TGTGCCAGCATTGGCGGGGGTACCTACAATGAGCAGTTCTTC CASIGGGTYNEQFF
TRBJ1-3 few . TRBV5-4 TGTGCCAGCAGCTTGGGTTCGCAGAGGGCGCTTGGAAACACCATATATTTT CASSLGSQRALGNTIYF
TRBJ2-3 few TRBD2 TRBV4-2 TGTGCCAGCAGCCAAGTGGCCGGGGCGGGGGAAGATACGCAGTATTTT CASSQVAGAGEDTQYF
TRBJ2-1 . TRBD1 TRBV11-1 TGTGCCAGCAGCCTTGACAGGGGCTCCTACAATGAGCAGTTCTTC CASSLDRGSYNEQFF
TRBJ2-6 . . TRBV5-8 TGTGCAGAGCAGGGTGAGGGACTCTGGACCAACGTCCTGACTTTC CAEQGEGLWTNVLTF
TRBJ1-3 . . TRBV5-4 TGTGCCAGCATCAGTGGAAACACCATATATTTT CASISGNTIYF
TRBJ2-7 . TRBD1 TRBV10-1 TGCGCCAGCAGCCGGGACAGGGCGTTAAACGAGCAGTACTTC CASSRDRALNEQYF
TRBJ1-2 . TRBD1 TRBV19 TGTGCCAGTAGTTTCCAGGGGGCGACCTATGGCTACACCTTC CASSFQGATYGYTF